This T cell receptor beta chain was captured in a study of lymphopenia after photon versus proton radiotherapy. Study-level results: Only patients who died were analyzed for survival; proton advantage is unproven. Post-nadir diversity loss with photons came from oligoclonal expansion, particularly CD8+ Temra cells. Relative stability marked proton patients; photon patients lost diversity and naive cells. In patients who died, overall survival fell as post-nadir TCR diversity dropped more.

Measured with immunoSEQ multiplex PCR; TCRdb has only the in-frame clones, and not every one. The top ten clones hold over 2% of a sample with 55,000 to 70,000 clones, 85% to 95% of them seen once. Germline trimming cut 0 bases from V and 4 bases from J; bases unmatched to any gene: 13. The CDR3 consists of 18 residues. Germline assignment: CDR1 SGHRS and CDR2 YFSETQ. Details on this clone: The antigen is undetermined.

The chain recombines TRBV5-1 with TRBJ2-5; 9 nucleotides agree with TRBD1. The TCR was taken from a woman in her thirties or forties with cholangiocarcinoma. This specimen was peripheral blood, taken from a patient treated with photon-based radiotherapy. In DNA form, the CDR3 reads TGCGCCAGCAGCTTGGTATCGCAGGGGACAGGGACTGGAGAGACCCAGTACTTC. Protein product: CASSLVSQGTGTGETQYF.